The entry that follows covers one TCR beta chain sequence. This record comes from a study of beta chain features in type 1 diabetes. The investigators reverse transcribed all of the isolated RNA, so they sequenced expressed TCRB transcripts. Repertoires were generated with immunoSEQ multiplex PCR, while TCRdb's copy carries only in-frame clones and drops some. The data contain approximately 90,000 clones, 25% to 35% of them singletons. With V trimmed by 3 bases and J by 4 bases, 4 bases remained unmatched. Germline V gene data show CDR1 as SNHLY and CDR2 as FYNNEI. The length of the CDR3 is 14 residues.

This chain joins TRBV2 and TRBJ1-2, with 8 bases that match TRBD1. The sequenced sample was stem cell memory CD4+ T cells from blood. This clonotype was sampled from a woman aged 18-29 years in good health. This CDR3 is CASSERQGSYGYTF. CDR3 DNA: TGTGCCAGCAGTGAGAGACAGGGGTCCTATGGCTACACCTTC.